The rows below give T cell receptor beta chains drawn from one sample of a study of T-cell memory formation after mild COVID-19. Each CDR3 protein gets one entry after TCRdb re-called the 5' RACE reads with MiXCR. In the table there are more than 250,000 distinct CDR3 sequences, around 15% of which are singletons. Specimen: PBMCs or a T cell subset sorted from them (not recorded which). Source of these receptors: a man aged 18-30 years who had mild COVID-19 (a few samples of this study predate the infection). Cell type and time point are not known. CDR3s include the opening cysteine and the closing phenylalanine or tryptophan. The D gene is left open where the match is weak. Not every row has a clone size; where given, it reads once, few, many or a size class.

J	V	size	D	DNA	CDR3
TRBJ2-7	TRBV2	-	TRBD1	TGTGCCAGCAGTGAAAATAGGGACAGGGGGGAGTACTTC	CASSENRDRGEYF
TRBJ2-3	TRBV4-3	few	-	TGCGCCAGCAGCCAAGAAAGCGGCCCTAGCACAGATACGCAGTATTTT	CASSQESGPSTDTQYF
TRBJ1-6	TRBV20-1	many	-	TGCAGTGCTAGAGATGGCAGGACGTTCTCACCCCTCCACTTT	CSARDGRTFSPLHF
TRBJ2-5	TRBV7-8	-	-	TGTGCCAGCAGCCCTTCTTGGCGGTACCAAGAGACCCAGTACTTC	CASSPSWRYQETQYF
TRBJ2-3	TRBV6-2/TRBV6-3	-	-	TGTGCCACCAGCACAGATACGCAGTATTTT	CATSTDTQYF
TRBJ2-5	TRBV29-1	-	-	TGCAGCGCCGAGAGGCAGGCAACCGAGACCCAGTACTTC	CSAERQATETQYF
TRBJ2-2	TRBV4-1	-	TRBD1	TGCGCCAGCAGCCACCGGGACAGAGGGACCGGGGAGCTGTTTTTT	CASSHRDRGTGELFF
TRBJ1-1	TRBV5-1	-	-	TGCGCCAGCAGCTTGGTTGGGGTGGGCCCCCTGACTGAAGCTTTCTTT	CASSLVGVGPLTEAFF
TRBJ1-2	TRBV7-2	few	TRBD1	TGTGCCGCTTCCCAGGGGGTATCCTATGGCTACACCTTC	CAASQGVSYGYTF
TRBJ1-1	TRBV15	-	-	TGTGCCACCAGCACAATCCCAGGGGCTACGAACACTGAAGCTTTCTTT	CATSTIPGATNTEAFF
TRBJ2-5	TRBV6-1	-	-	-	CASSTSAGQETQYF
TRBJ1-5	TRBV7-7	few	TRBD1	TGTGCCAGCAGCTTTCTCGGGACAGGGGGCAATCAGCCCCAGCATTTT	CASSFLGTGGNQPQHF
TRBJ2-5	TRBV29-1	few	-	TGCAGCGTCTATTTGGGGGGGACATTCATGGGGACCCAGTACTTC	CSVYLGGTFMGTQYF
TRBJ1-1	TRBV12-3/TRBV12-4	-	TRBD1	TGTGCCAGCACCCGGGACAGGAACACTGAAGCTTTCTTT	CASTRDRNTEAFF
TRBJ2-2	TRBV29-1	-	TRBD1	TGCAGCGTTGACGCAGGGGGAACCGGGGAGCTGTTTTTT	CSVDAGGTGELFF
TRBJ2-2	TRBV7-6	-	TRBD1	TGTGCCAGCAGCTTACGGACAGGGTTCACCGGGGAGCTGTTTTTT	CASSLRTGFTGELFF
TRBJ2-3	TRBV25-1	many	-	TGTGCCAGCAGTGCCGGGAATACGCAGTATTTT	CASSAGNTQYF
TRBJ2-3	TRBV5-1	many	-	TGCGCCAGCAGCTTCAGGGGCGCTAGCACAGATACGCAGTATTTT	CASSFRGASTDTQYF
TRBJ2-7	TRBV6-2/TRBV6-3	few	-	TGTGCCAGCAGTCGAACTATGACCGAGCAGTACTTC	CASSRTMTEQYF
TRBJ2-3	TRBV7-2	few	TRBD1	TGTGCCAGCAGCTTAGGTGACAGGGCAGTTACGCAGTATTTT	CASSLGDRAVTQYF
TRBJ2-5	TRBV28	-	-	TGTGCCAGCAGTCCCGGACACCTCCAAGAGACCCAGTACTTC	CASSPGHLQETQYF
TRBJ2-7	TRBV18	-	-	TGTGCCAGCTCACCGCAGGGAATGAGCGAGCAGTACTTC	CASSPQGMSEQYF
TRBJ2-3	TRBV7-9	few	-	TGTGCCAGCAGCGGATCGACGGGCAGCACAGATACGCAGTATTTT	CASSGSTGSTDTQYF
TRBJ2-1	TRBV2	-	TRBD2	TGTGCCAGCTCCCGGGGGGTTGCGGATGAGCAGTTCTTC	CASSRGVADEQFF
TRBJ2-5	TRBV2	many	TRBD2	TGTGCCAGCAGTGAAAGGCTAGCGGGGTCGACGACCCAGTACTTC	CASSERLAGSTTQYF
TRBJ1-5	TRBV12-3/TRBV12-4	few	-	TGTGCCAGCAGTTTAGCGGGGATGCGCAATCAGCCCCAGCATTTT	CASSLAGMRNQPQHF
TRBJ2-7	TRBV4-3	many	-	TGCGCCAGCAGCCAAGTGGGTGGGGCCTTACGCGAGCAGTACTTC	CASSQVGGALREQYF
TRBJ1-2	TRBV7-2	-	TRBD1	TGTGCCAGCAGCTTTCGGACAGGGGACTATGGCTACACCTTC	CASSFRTGDYGYTF
TRBJ1-1	TRBV20-1	many	TRBD1	TGCAGTTCGCGACAGGGGTGGAACACTGAAGCTTTCTTT	CSSRQGWNTEAFF
TRBJ1-6	TRBV7-2	many	-	TGTGCCAGCAGACGGCAGAAGGAGGGTTCACCCCTCCACTTT	CASRRQKEGSPLHF
TRBJ2-1	TRBV18	-	-	TGTGCCAGCTCAGGTGCGGGGGCTCTCTCCTACAATGAGCAGTTCTTC	CASSGAGALSYNEQFF
TRBJ2-5	TRBV10-3	-	-	TGTGCCATCAAGGGGACGGCCCAAGAGACCCAGTACTTC	CAIKGTAQETQYF
TRBJ2-1	TRBV12-3/TRBV12-4	few	TRBD2	TGTGCCAGCAGTAGACTAGCGGGGGGGGCTTACAATGAGCAGTTCTTC	CASSRLAGGAYNEQFF
TRBJ2-2	TRBV7-2	-	TRBD1	TGTGCCAGCAGCTTATGGACAGGGGTGAACACCGGGGAGCTGTTTTTT	CASSLWTGVNTGELFF
TRBJ2-1	TRBV10-3	few	-	TGTGCCATCAGTGAGTCGAGTTTTAGGGGGGGCCCCTACAATGAGCAGTTCTTC	CAISESSFRGGPYNEQFF
TRBJ1-1	TRBV4-1	few	TRBD1	TGCGCCAGCAGCCAAGTCAAGGGGGCGTACACTGAAGCTTTCTTT	CASSQVKGAYTEAFF
TRBJ2-5	TRBV5-5	many	-	TGTGCCAGCAGCCCCGTCGGGGGTTCGGAGACCCAGTACTTC	CASSPVGGSETQYF
TRBJ2-2	TRBV9	few	-	TGTGCCAGCAGCGTAGGTGTGGGCGGGGAGCTGTTTTTT	CASSVGVGGELFF
TRBJ2-3	TRBV11-2	few	TRBD2	TGTGCCAGCCTAGCGGGGGCCTGGGATACGCAGTATTTT	CASLAGAWDTQYF
TRBJ2-7	TRBV18	few	TRBD2	TGTGCCAGCTCCCAACCGGGGGGGGAGCAGTACTTC	CASSQPGGEQYF
TRBJ2-2	TRBV4-1	few	-	TGCGCCAGCAGCCCTTTGGGGCAGTCGACCGGGGAGCTGTTTTTT	CASSPLGQSTGELFF
TRBJ1-2	TRBV7-3	few	TRBD1	TGTGCCAGCAGCTTTTCAGGGGGCTATGGCTACACCTTC	CASSFSGGYGYTF
TRBJ2-7	TRBV4-1	-	-	TGCGCCAGCAGCCCAGGGGTCACCACTTTT	CASSPGVTTF
TRBJ2-1	TRBV20-1	-	TRBD1	TGCAGTGCTAGGTTATTTGGAGACAGGGGATACAATGAGCAGTTCTTC	CSARLFGDRGYNEQFF
TRBJ2-3	TRBV3-1	many	-	TGTGCCACCTCCGGGCCGATCCGCAGGGATATAGGAACAGATACGCAGTATTTT	CATSGPIRRDIGTDTQYF
TRBJ2-1	TRBV6-6	few	TRBD2	TGTGCCAGCAGTAATAAGCGGGGGGGCACGGTCAATGAGCAGTTCTTC	CASSNKRGGTVNEQFF
TRBJ2-3	TRBV6-5	-	TRBD2	TGTGCCAGCAGTTACTCCCCCCCAGGTGGGGGGGCAGATACGCAGTATTTT	CASSYSPPGGGADTQYF
TRBJ2-5	TRBV7-2	many	-	TGTGCCAGCAGCCTCTCAGGGGTAGGAGAGACCCAGTACTTC	CASSLSGVGETQYF
TRBJ1-1	TRBV6-5	few	TRBD1	TGTGCCAGCAGTTATCGACAGGGCCCCGGGGGGACTGAAGCTTTCTTT	CASSYRQGPGGTEAFF
TRBJ2-3	TRBV7-6	many	-	TGTGCCAGCAGCCGGGGTACAGATACGCAGTATTTT	CASSRGTDTQYF
TRBJ1-1	TRBV20-1	few	-	TGCAGGGTTGGGACTCCCGAGGGGGAAGCTTTCTTT	CRVGTPEGEAFF
TRBJ2-3	TRBV5-4	-	-	TGTGCCAGCAGCTTGGTGGGACCAGATACGCAGTATTTT	CASSLVGPDTQYF
TRBJ2-3	TRBV7-8	few	TRBD2	TGTGCCAGCAGCTTGTTAGCGGGGACCGTAAGCACAGATACGCAGTATTTT	CASSLLAGTVSTDTQYF
TRBJ2-3	TRBV3-1	many	TRBD2	TGTGCCAGCAGCCGGTCCCCGGGGGGGCAAGATACGCAGTATTTT	CASSRSPGGQDTQYF
TRBJ1-1	TRBV18	few	-	TGTGCCAGCTCTCAAACCGGACTCACTGAAGCTTTCTTT	CASSQTGLTEAFF
TRBJ1-1	TRBV2	-	-	TGTGCCAGCAGTGTGAAGGGATACACTGAAGCTTTCTTT	CASSVKGYTEAFF
TRBJ1-4	TRBV4-3	-	TRBD1	TGCGCCAGCAGCCAAGCCTGGACAGGGGCCTATGAAAAACTGTTTTTT	CASSQAWTGAYEKLFF